This TCR beta chain stems from a study of T cell clones after liver transplantation (dated by TCRdb to 2018 to 2020). Some background on the complete study: The samples were obtained from ITN030ST, a randomized trial that attempted immunosuppression withdrawal within 2 years after liver transplantation. Donor-reactive T cell clones were identified by TCRbeta sequencing following a pre-transplant mixed lymphocyte reaction and were subsequently tracked in post-transplant blood. As an antigen-independent comparator for the donor-reactive sequences, third party-reactive TCRbeta sequences from pre-transplant MLRs were identified as well. Three of the eight recipients were HCV-positive; the others were transplanted for non-autoimmune, non-viral indications. No induction therapy was given to the subjects, and standard immunosuppression was administered until randomization at 12-24 months post-transplant. To count as tolerant, a recipient had to stay completely off immunosuppression for at least one year without liver enzymes climbing beyond twice the upper limit of normal. Blood samples were collected pre-transplant, then pre-randomization ahead of withdrawal, and finally post-randomization once withdrawal had either been completed or failed. The study cohort included 8 liver transplant recipients, of whom 3 were classified as tolerant and 5 as non-tolerant. What the research found in general, with its limitations: In most of the 8 subjects, circulating donor-reactive CD4 TCRbeta sequences decreased significantly after transplant, regardless of tolerance or HCV status. Conclusions were preliminary, limited by small, heterogeneous patient numbers and non-standardized post-transplant time points. In two subjects, low numbers of available donor cells limited the measurable donor-reactive repertoire. Because no allograft tissue specimens were available, donor-reactive T cells may have migrated into the graft instead of being deleted. Donor-reactive sequences declined more than third party-reactive ones, suggesting partial antigen-specific deletion unrelated to withdrawal success. When repertoire turnover was accounted for, significantly reduced detection of donor-reactive sequences was found in 7 of 8 subjects for CD4 and in 8 of 8 subjects for CD8.

About this clone itself: This receptor's antigen is unknown. Within one base of it there is no much larger clone, and no base qualities were kept.

The sample's time point label, decoded: pre-transplant. Thawed unstimulated PBMCs were stained for CD3, CD4 and CD8 and FACS-sorted into CD3+CD4+ and CD3+CD8+ populations. All 8 studied subjects were randomized to withdrawal of immunosuppression. The Qiagen DNeasy Blood and Tissue Kit was used for isolation of genomic DNA. High-throughput TCRbeta CDR3 sequencing of frozen genomic DNA was performed by immunoSEQ, including PCR amplification, mapping, bias correction and internal controls. The authors processed their data as follows. Productive rearrangements were kept, and unique TCRbeta sequences were defined by CDR3 nucleotide sequence plus V and J gene. Donor-reactive sequences required at least 5-fold expansion in CFSE-low cells versus unstimulated pre-transplant cells and at least 0.01% frequency. Per-subject minimum frequency thresholds, based on the lowest-template unstimulated sample, ensured at least 90% detection power. Jensen-Shannon divergence between the top 1000 TCRbeta sequences post- versus pre-transplant served as the measure of repertoire turnover. Changes in detection of donor-reactive sequences were assessed with two-sided Fisher's exact tests. Not all clones reach the TCRdb copy of this immuneACCESS table, which keeps in-frame sequences only. Checked studies attribute under half of the gap to unresolved V genes and leave the rest unexplained. The V and J calls and clone size were taken over from that table, and D and trimming were inferred from the DNA. The table for this sample lists more than 65,000 clones; roughly nine tenths of them were counted only once. The biggest ten clones account for 2.7% of the sample.

V is cut by 4 bases and J by 0 bases, and the space between the germline ends is 9 bases. The CDR3, from cysteine to phenylalanine, totals 14 residues. Only CDR3 DNA remains: 42 bases, in frame from the first base. Looking up the germline V gene yields CDR1 SGHNT and CDR2 YENEEA. The sequence came from a human donor who received a liver transplant. The rearranged segments are TRBV11-3 and TRBJ1-2, with the identity of the D gene unclear. Sequenced material: CD4+ T cells from blood, taken before liver transplant. The CDR3 in this case is CASSWAKANYGYTF. At the DNA level, the sequence is TGTGCCAGCAGCTGGGCCAAAGCTAACTATGGCTACACCTTC.